The rows below give T cell receptor beta chains drawn from one sample of a study of blood T cell repertoires in COVID-19. TCRdb keeps only in-frame clones here, not all; method: immunoSEQ multiplex PCR. Of 31,000 or so clones in the sample, 85% to 90% are singletons; the top ten hold approximately 1.5%. Input material: peripheral blood. These receptors all come from a man in his fifties or sixties with active COVID-19. Each CDR3 is given with its conserved first and last residue. Each record gives: D gene, clone size, J gene, V gene, CDR3 protein, CDR3 DNA. A D gene is named only where the DNA matches it firmly. Some rows have no size entry. The others give once, few or many, or a class for an expanded clone.

TRBD2 NA TRBJ2-7 TRBV27 CASSLRTPGGPYEQYF TGTGCCAGCAGTTTGCGTACCCCGGGGGGGCCCTACGAGCAGTACTTC
NA few TRBJ2-3 TRBV5-1 CASSASGHSTDTQYF TGCGCCAGCAGCGCCTCGGGACATTCCACAGATACGCAGTATTTT
NA NA TRBJ2-7 TRBV24-1 CATSDPVRGIYEQYF TGTGCCACCAGTGACCCTGTGAGGGGGATCTACGAGCAGTACTTC
TRBD2 NA TRBJ2-5 TRBV5-1 CASSLAPGGPETQYF TGCGCCAGCAGCTTGGCGCCGGGGGGGCCGGAGACCCAGTACTTC
TRBD1 NA TRBJ1-3 TRBV5-1 CASSLGQGTGNTIYF TGCGCCAGCAGCTTGGGACAGGGGACTGGAAACACCATATATTTT
NA NA TRBJ1-2 TRBV4-3 CASSQVPSGGPGGYTF TGCGCCAGCAGCCAAGTACCGAGCGGGGGGCCGGGGGGCTACACCTTC
TRBD1 NA TRBJ2-2 TRBV7-2 CASSPQTGVGTGELFF TGTGCCAGCAGCCCTCAGACAGGGGTTGGAACCGGGGAGCTGTTTTTT
NA NA TRBJ1-3 TRBV5-8 CASSLAGLGNTIYF TGTGCCAGCAGCTTGGCAGGGCTAGGAAACACCATATATTTT
TRBD1 once TRBJ1-1 TRBV19 CASTQTGGRNTEAFF TGTGCCAGTACTCAGACAGGGGGCCGAAACACTGAAGCTTTCTTT
NA NA TRBJ1-2 TRBV21-1 CASSKRAPRANYGYTF TGTGCCAGCAGCAAAAGAGCGCCCAGGGCGAACTATGGCTACACCTTC
NA NA TRBJ1-1 TRBV2 CASSVQGRNTEAFF TGTGCCAGCAGCGTACAGGGTCGGAACACTGAAGCTTTCTTT
TRBD1 NA TRBJ1-2 TRBV6-2/TRBV6-3 CASSSPGQGARGYTF TGTGCCAGCAGTTCACCGGGACAGGGGGCGAGGGGCTACACCTTC
NA once TRBJ2-5 TRBV27 CASSLCLGHRIQETQYF TGTGCCAGCAGTTTATGCCTCGGCCACAGAATTCAAGAGACCCAGTACTTC
TRBD2 few TRBJ2-1 TRBV20-1 CSSGGYNEQFF TGCAGTAGCGGGGGGTACAATGAGCAGTTCTTC
TRBD2 NA TRBJ2-3 TRBV20-1 CSASSGGGDTQYF TGCAGTGCTAGTTCCGGGGGGGGAGATACGCAGTATTTT
NA NA TRBJ2-3 TRBV28 CASRGGGGYDTQYF TGTGCCAGCCGGGGAGGGGGGGGCTACGATACGCAGTATTTT